This paragraph reports one T cell receptor (beta chain). Authors' methods: Estimated nucleated cell counts came from reference gene primer amplification. The protocol was immunoSEQ multiplex PCR, while the TCRdb copy is restricted to in-frame clones and leaves out a portion. V and J calls and clone size are given by that table; D and trimming were obtained from the DNA. Of roughly 430,000 clones listed, 88% were seen once; the top ten hold 2% to 2.5%. This entry belongs to a study of blood T cell repertoires in COVID-19. Looking at the study overall: T cells, B-cell-depleted T cells, or PBMCs provided the cDNA or gDNA that served as material.

This CDR3 is 16 amino acids long. CDR1 GTSNPN and CDR2 SVGIG come from the germline V gene (reference sequence). V was clipped by 3 bases and J by 9 bases, with 21 bases between them. In terms of age and location, participants ranged from about 18 to 95 years and lived in about 25 US areas. Donors were grouped by their self-reported clinical history. The sample taken for sequencing was PBMCs or T cells enriched from blood (not recorded which). The sequence was obtained from a woman in her thirties or forties with acute COVID-19. This sequence joins TRBV30 and TRBJ1-6; the D gene is possibly TRBD1 (6 bases). This CDR3 reads CAWSGAGGALTSPLHF. The CDR3 region has the DNA TGTGCCTGGAGCGGCGCTGGGGGGGCGCTTACTTCACCCCTCCACTTT.